These T cell receptor beta chains were read from a single sample in a study of identical twins. TCRdb ran MiXCR on the 5' RACE reads and lists one entry per CDR3 protein. Of roughly 290,000 distinct CDR3 sequences listed, about 8.1% are singletons. These data were also reused for a study on yellow fever vaccine responses in identical twins.

The sample taken for sequencing was memory (CD45RO+) T cells sorted from blood. All receptors come from a young woman in good health. The CDR3 runs from the conserved cysteine through the conserved F or W. The D gene is left open where the match is weak.

d_gene	v_gene	j_gene	CDR3aa
.	TRBV25-1	TRBJ1-5	CASSESGRGGNQPQHF
.	TRBV20-1	TRBJ2-5	CSARDEGETQYF
.	TRBV10-3	TRBJ2-5	CAIGWGSVSRETQYF
.	TRBV7-6	TRBJ2-2	CASARTANTGELFF
.	TRBV4-1	TRBJ1-2	CASSQEVTENYGYTF
TRBD2	TRBV5-1	TRBJ2-1	CASSLLAGYNNEQFF
TRBD2	TRBV11-2	TRBJ2-5	CASSLWVAGGETQYF
.	TRBV5-1	TRBJ1-5	CASSLDGRGGNQPQHF
.	TRBV20-1	TRBJ1-2	CSARDRVGYGYTF
.	TRBV20-1	TRBJ1-2	CSARGSQANYGYTF